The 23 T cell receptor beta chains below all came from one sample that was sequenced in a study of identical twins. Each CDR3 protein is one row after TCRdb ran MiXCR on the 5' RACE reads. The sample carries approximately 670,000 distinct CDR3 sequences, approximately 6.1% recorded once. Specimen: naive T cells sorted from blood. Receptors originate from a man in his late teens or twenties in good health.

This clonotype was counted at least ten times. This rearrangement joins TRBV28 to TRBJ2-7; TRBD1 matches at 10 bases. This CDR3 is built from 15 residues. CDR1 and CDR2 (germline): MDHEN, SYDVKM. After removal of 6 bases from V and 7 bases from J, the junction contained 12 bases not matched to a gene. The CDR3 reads CASRTTGQGPGEQYF. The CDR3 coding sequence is TGTGCCAGCAGAACTACGGGACAGGGGCCAGGGGAGCAGTACTTC.

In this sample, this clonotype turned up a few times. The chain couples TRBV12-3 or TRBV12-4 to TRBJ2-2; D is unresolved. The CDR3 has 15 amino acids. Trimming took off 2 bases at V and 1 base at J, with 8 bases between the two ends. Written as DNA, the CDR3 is TGTGCCAGCAGTTTACAATCTCTGAACACCGGGGAGCTGTTTTTT. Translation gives CASSLQSLNTGELFF.

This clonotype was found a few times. The CDR3 bases are TGTGCCAGCAGCCAGCACGGACTTCAAAACATTCAGTACTTC. Translating it yields CASSQHGLQNIQYF. This chain uses TRBV14 with TRBJ2-4; maybe TRBD2 (5 bases). The CDR3 contains 14 residues. The V gene's germline CDR1 is SGHDN and CDR2 FVKESK. V was shortened by 3 bases and J by 5 bases, with 11 bases between the two germline ends.

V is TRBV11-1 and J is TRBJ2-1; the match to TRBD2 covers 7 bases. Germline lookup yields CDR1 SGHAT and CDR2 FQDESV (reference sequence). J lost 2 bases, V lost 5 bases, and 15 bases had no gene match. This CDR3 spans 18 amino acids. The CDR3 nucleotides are TGTGCCAGCAGCCCCCCCCCCGCTAGCGGTAACCCCTACAATGAGCAGTTCTTC. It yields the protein CASSPPPASGNPYNEQFF.

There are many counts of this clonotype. CDR3 DNA: TGTGCCACCAGCCGGGGGGGATCTGTAACAGATACGCAGTATTTT. This sequence encodes CATSRGGSVTDTQYF. The chain is built from TRBV15 and TRBJ2-3; 8 bases align to TRBD2. The V and J ends lost 5 bases and 3 bases, in that order; junction bases with no gene match: 7. Germline-derived CDR1 and CDR2 are LNHNV and YYDKDF (reference sequence). The CDR3 loop spans 15 amino acids.

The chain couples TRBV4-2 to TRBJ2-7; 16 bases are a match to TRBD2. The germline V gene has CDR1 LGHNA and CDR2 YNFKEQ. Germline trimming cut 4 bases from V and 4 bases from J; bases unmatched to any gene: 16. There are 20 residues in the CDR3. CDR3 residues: CASSPGVGLAGGTPLYEQYF. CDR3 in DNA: TGTGCCAGCAGCCCTGGCGTGGGACTAGCGGGAGGGACGCCCTTGTACGAGCAGTACTTC.

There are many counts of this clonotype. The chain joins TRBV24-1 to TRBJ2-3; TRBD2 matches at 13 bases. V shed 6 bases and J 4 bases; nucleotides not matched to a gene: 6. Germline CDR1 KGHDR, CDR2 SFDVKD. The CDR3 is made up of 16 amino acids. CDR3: CATSPGTSGNADTQYF. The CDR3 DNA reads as TGTGCCACCAGTCCCGGGACTAGCGGGAACGCAGATACGCAGTATTTT.

The CDR3 nucleotides are TGTGCCTGGAGGAAGACGATGGATGAGCAGTTCTTC. This gives the protein CAWRKTMDEQFF. V gene TRBV30 combines with J gene TRBJ2-1; D is undetermined. The germline gives CDR1 GTSNPN, CDR2 SVGIG (reference sequence). Trimming shortened V by 3 bases and J by 8 bases, and 11 bases separated the two germline ends. CDR3 size: 12 residues. The variable domain in full, completed from reference TRBV30 and TRBJ2-1, reads SQTIHQWPATLVQPVGSPLSLECTVEGTSNPNLYWYRQAAGRGLQLLFYSVGIGQISSEVPQNLSASRPQDRQFILSSKKLLLSDSGFYLCAWRKTMDEQFFGPGTRLTVL.

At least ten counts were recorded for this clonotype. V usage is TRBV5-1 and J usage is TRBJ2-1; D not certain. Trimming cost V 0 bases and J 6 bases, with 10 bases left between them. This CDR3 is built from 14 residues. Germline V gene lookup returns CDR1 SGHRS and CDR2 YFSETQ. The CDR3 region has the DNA TGCGCCAGCAGCTTGGCTGGCCCGTTCAATGAGCAGTTCTTC. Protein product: CASSLAGPFNEQFF.

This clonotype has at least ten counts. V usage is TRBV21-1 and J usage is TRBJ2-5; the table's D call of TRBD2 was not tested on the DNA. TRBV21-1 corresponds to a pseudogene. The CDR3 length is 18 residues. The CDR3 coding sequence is TGTGCCAGCAGCATAGACATTAAGACCCGCCTAGAACGTGGGACCCAGTACTTC. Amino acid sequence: CASSIDIKTRLERGTQYF.

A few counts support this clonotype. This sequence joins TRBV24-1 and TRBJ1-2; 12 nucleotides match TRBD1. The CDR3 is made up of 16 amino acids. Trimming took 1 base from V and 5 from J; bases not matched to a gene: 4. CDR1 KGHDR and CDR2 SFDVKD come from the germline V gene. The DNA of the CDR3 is TGTGCCACCAGTGATTTAGGGACAGGGGGCGAGTATGGCTACACCTTC. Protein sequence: CATSDLGTGGEYGYTF.

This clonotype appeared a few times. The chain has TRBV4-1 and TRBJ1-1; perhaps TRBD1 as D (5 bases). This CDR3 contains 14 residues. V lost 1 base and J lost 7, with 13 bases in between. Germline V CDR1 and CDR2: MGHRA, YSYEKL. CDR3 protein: CASSQGGGGREAFF. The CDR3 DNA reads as TGCGCCAGCAGCCAAGGGGGGGGAGGCCGTGAAGCTTTCTTT.

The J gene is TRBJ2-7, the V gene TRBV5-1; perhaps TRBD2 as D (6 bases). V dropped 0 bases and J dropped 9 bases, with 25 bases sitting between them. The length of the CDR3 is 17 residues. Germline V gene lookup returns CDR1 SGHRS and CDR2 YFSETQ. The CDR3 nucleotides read TGCGCCAGCAGCTTGGCCACCGCCTGGGCTGGGACTTCGGGGCAGTACTTC. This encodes CASSLATAWAGTSGQYF.

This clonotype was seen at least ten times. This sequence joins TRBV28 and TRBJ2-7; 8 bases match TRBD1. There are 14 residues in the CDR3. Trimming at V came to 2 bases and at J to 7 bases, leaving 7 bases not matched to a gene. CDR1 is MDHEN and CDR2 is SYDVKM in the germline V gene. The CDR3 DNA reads TGTGCCAGCAGTTTAACAGGGGGGAGTAGGGAGCAGTACTTC. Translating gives CASSLTGGSREQYF.

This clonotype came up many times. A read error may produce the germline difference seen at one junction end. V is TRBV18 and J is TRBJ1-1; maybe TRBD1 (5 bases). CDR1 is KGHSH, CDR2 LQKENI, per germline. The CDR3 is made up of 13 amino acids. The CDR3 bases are TGCGCCAGCTCTGACAGTATGAACACTGAAGCTTTCTTT. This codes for CASSDSMNTEAFF.

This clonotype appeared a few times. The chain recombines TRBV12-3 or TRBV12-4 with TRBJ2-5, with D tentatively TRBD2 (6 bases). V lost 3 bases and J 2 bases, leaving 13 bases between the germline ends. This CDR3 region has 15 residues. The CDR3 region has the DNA TGTGCCAGCAGTTTTGGGGCGGGACGTCAAGAGACCCAGTACTTC. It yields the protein CASSFGAGRQETQYF.

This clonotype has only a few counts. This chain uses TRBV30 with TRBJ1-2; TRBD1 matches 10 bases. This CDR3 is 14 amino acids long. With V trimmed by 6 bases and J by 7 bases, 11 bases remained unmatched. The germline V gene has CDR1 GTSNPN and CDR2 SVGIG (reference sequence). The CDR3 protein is CACKPDRGEFGYTF. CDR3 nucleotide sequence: TGTGCCTGCAAACCGGACAGGGGGGAGTTTGGCTACACCTTC.

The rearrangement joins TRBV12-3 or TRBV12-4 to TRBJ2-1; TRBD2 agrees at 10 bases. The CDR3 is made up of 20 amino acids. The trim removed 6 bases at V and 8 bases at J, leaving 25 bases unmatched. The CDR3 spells CASSAPQGASGSPLLHEQFF. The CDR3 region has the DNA TGTGCCAGCAGCGCCCCGCAGGGGGCTAGCGGGAGCCCTCTTCTCCATGAGCAGTTCTTC.

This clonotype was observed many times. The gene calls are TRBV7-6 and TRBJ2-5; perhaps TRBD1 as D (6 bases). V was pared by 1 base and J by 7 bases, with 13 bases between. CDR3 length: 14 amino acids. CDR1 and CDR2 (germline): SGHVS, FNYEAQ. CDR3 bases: TGTGCCAGCAGCTTAGTACAGGGCGGAAGGACCCAGTACTTC. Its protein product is CASSLVQGGRTQYF.

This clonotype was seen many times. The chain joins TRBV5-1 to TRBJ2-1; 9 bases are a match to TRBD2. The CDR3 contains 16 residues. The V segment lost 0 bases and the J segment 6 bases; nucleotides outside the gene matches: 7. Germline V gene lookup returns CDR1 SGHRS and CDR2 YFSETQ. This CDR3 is CASSLVPSGMGNEQFF. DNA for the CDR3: TGCGCCAGCAGCTTGGTACCTAGCGGGATGGGCAATGAGCAGTTCTTC.

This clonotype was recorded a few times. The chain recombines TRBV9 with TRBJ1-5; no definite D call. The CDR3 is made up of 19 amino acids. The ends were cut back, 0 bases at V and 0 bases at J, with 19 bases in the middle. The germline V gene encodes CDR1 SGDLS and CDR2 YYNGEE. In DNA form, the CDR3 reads TGTGCCAGCAGCGTAGAGGTGGCTTCAATGGTCGATAGCAATCAGCCCCAGCATTTT. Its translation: CASSVEVASMVDSNQPQHF.

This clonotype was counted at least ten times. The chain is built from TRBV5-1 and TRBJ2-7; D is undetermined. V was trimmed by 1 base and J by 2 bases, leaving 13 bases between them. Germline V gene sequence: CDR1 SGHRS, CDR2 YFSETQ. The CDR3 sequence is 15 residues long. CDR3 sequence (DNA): TGCGCCAGCAGCTTGAGGGCCGACTCCCCCTACGAGCAGTACTTC. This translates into CASSLRADSPYEQYF.

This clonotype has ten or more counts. DNA of the CDR3: TGTGCCAGCACAGTAGCGGGAGGCCCGAGTGAGCAGTTCTTC. Its protein is CASTVAGGPSEQFF. This chain joins TRBV3-1 and TRBJ2-1; 10 bases match TRBD2. The CDR3 has 14 amino acids. The V segment lost 7 bases and the J segment 9 bases; nucleotides outside the gene matches: 9. CDR1 LGHDT and CDR2 YNNKEL come from the germline V gene (reference sequence).